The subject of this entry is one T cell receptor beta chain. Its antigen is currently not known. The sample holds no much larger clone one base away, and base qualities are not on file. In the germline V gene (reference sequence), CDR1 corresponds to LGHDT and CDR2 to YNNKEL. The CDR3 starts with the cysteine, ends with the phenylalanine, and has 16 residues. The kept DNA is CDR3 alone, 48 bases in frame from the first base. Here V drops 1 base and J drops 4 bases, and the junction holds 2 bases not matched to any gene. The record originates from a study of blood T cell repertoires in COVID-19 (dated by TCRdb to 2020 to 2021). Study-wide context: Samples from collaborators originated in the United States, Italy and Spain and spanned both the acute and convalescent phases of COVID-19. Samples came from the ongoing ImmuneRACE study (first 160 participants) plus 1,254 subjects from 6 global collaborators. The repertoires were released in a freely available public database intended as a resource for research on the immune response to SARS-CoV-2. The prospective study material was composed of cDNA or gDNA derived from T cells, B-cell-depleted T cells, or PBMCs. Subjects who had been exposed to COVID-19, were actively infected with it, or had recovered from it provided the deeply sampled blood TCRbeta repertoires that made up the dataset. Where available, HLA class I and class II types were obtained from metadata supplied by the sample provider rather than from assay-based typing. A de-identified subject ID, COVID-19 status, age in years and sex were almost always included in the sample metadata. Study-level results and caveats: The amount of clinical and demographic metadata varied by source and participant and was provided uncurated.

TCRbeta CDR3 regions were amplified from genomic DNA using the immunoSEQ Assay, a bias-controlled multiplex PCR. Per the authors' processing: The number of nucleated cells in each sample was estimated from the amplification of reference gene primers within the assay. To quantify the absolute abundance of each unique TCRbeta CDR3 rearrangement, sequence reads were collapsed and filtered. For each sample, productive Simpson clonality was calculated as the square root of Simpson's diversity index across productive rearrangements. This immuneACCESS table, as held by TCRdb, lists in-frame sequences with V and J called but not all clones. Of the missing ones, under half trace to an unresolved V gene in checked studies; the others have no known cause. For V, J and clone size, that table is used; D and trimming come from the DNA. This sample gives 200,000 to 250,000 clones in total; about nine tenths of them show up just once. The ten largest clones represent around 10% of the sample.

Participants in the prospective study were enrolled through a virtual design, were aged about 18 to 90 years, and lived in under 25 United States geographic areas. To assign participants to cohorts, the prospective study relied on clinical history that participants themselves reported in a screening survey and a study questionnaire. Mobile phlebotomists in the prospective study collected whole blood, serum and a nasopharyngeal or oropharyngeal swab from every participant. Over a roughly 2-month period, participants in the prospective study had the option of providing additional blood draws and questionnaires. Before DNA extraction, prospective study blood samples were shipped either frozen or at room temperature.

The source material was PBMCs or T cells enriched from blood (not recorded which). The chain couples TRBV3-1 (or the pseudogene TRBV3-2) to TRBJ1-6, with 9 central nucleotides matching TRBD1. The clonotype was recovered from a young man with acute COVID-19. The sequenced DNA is TGTGCCAGCAGCCAAGGGGGGACAGGGTATAATTCACCCCTCCACTTT. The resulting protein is CASSQGGTGYNSPLHF.